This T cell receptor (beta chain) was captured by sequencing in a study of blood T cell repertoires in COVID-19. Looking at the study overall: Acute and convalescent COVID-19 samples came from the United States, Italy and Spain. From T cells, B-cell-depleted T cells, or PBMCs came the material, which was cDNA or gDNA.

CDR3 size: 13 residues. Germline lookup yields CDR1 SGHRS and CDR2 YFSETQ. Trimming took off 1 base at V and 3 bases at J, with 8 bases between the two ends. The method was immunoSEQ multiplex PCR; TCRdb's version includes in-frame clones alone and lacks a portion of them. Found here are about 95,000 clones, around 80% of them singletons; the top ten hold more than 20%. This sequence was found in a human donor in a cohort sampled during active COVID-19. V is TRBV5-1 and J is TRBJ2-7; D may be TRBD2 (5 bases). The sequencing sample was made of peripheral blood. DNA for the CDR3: TGCGCCAGCAGCTTGTACACTAGCTACGAGCAGTACTTC. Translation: CASSLYTSYEQYF.